The 17 T cell receptor beta chains presented below share a single source sample, sequenced in a study of identical twins. TCRdb redid the calling of the 5' RACE reads with MiXCR, one entry per CDR3 protein. The sample consists of roughly 1,500,000 distinct CDR3 sequences, less than 35% of them appearing once. The sample was cord blood. These receptors were collected from a newborn girl in good health.

This clonotype appeared a few times. The J gene is TRBJ2-3, the V gene TRBV4-2; D tentatively reads TRBD1 or TRBD2 (5 bases each). This CDR3 region has 16 residues. Between the trimmed V and J ends, which lost 2 bases and 4 bases, there was a span of 16 bases. Looked up from germline, CDR1 is LGHNA and CDR2 is YNFKEQ. In DNA, the CDR3 is TGTGCCAGCAGCCAATGGGACCTCCCAGGCGCAGATACGCAGTATTTT. Its protein product is CASSQWDLPGADTQYF.

This clonotype has more than one count but fewer than ten. The V gene is TRBV6-1, the J gene TRBJ2-3, with D tentatively TRBD2 (6 bases). V was shortened by 2 bases and J by 6 bases, with 15 bases between the two germline ends. The CDR3 consists of 15 residues. The germline CDR1 and CDR2 sequences are MNHNS and SASEGT. DNA for the CDR3: TGTGCCAGCAGTGAACGCGGGGCGTCCGTCGATACGCAGTATTTT. Translating gives CASSERGASVDTQYF.

This clonotype was picked up many times. Here the CDR3 reads CSALLATNEKLFF. The CDR3 coding sequence is TGCAGCGCTCTCCTCGCAACTAATGAAAAACTGTTTTTT. The rearrangement uses TRBV29-1 and TRBJ1-4; D remains ambiguous. Trimming took off 7 bases at V and 0 bases at J, with 9 bases between the two ends. Per germline, CDR1 SQVTM and CDR2 ANQGSEA. The CDR3 has 13 residues.

This clonotype has more than one count but fewer than ten. The J gene is TRBJ2-3, the V gene TRBV6-8, with D possibly TRBD2 on 5 matching bases. Trimming removed 7 bases from V and 3 bases from J, with 17 bases in between. Germline CDR1 reads MNHGY; CDR2 reads SAAAGT. The CDR3 has 15 amino acids. CDR3 DNA sequence: TGTGCCAGCATCAAAGCCTTCCAGCGGACAGATACGCAGTATTTT. Protein: CASIKAFQRTDTQYF.

This chain links TRBV10-2 with TRBJ2-1; the D gene is possibly TRBD2 (7 bases). CDR1 is WSHSY and CDR2 is SAAADI in the germline V gene. CDR3 length: 22 amino acids. V was trimmed by 7 bases and J by 1 base, leaving 35 bases between them. CDR3: CASTRREGEGRLGGPSYNEQFF. In nucleotides, the CDR3 is TGCGCCAGCACCCGAAGGGAGGGGGAAGGTCGTTTGGGGGGGCCTTCCTACAATGAGCAGTTCTTC.

This clonotype came up a few times. The rearrangement links TRBV12-3 or TRBV12-4 to TRBJ1-2; TRBD1 aligns across 7 bases. The J segment lost 3 bases and the V segment lost 6 bases, leaving 10 bases of the junction unmatched. The CDR3 is made up of 15 amino acids. CDR3 loop: CASRNAVQGHYGYTF. CDR3 nucleotide sequence: TGTGCCAGCAGAAACGCCGTACAGGGGCACTATGGCTACACCTTC.

The genes are TRBV13 and TRBJ1-1; D is ambiguous. The ends were cut back, 3 bases at V and 5 bases at J, with 19 bases in the middle. The CDR3 contains 16 residues. The germline gives CDR1 PRHDT, CDR2 FYEKMQ (reference sequence). CDR3 loop: CASSFYWVRGGTEAFF. The CDR3 DNA follows: TGTGCCAGCAGCTTCTATTGGGTCCGGGGTGGGACTGAAGCTTTCTTT.

The chain combines TRBV3-1 with TRBJ2-1; 7 bases align to TRBD2. Germline V lookup: CDR1 LGHDT, CDR2 YNNKEL (reference sequence). Losses at the gene ends were 4 bases for V and 4 bases for J; bases not matched to a gene: 13. CDR3 length: 17 amino acids. Here the CDR3 DNA reads TGTGCCAGCAGCCGCAGTGCTAGGGCGGGAGTTTACAATGAGCAGTTCTTC. Its translation is CASSRSARAGVYNEQFF.

The table lists this clonotype with a few counts. V and J are TRBV12-5 and TRBJ2-4; 7 bases agree with TRBD1. Germline CDR1 and CDR2: LGHNT and FRNRAP. V shed 6 bases, J shed 7 bases, and the junction held 0 bases outside the gene matches. The CDR3 runs to 11 residues. DNA of the CDR3: TGTGCTAGTGGGACAGGGAACATTCAGTACTTC. Amino acid sequence: CASGTGNIQYF.

The V gene is TRBV4-2, the J gene TRBJ2-4, with 7 bases fitting TRBD1. Gene TRBJ2-7 matches the end of the DNA better, so the J call may be wrong. Germline lookup yields CDR1 LGHNA and CDR2 YNFKEQ. The CDR3 is 15 residues long. The CDR3: CASSQTGQILYEQYF. Written as DNA, the CDR3 is TGTGCCAGCAGCCAGACGGGACAGATACTATACGAGCAGTACTTC.

This clonotype was counted between two and nine times. The genes are TRBV11-2 and TRBJ2-7; TRBD2 matches at 9 bases. The V gene's germline CDR1 is SGHAT and CDR2 FQNNGV. V shed 4 bases and J 4 bases; nucleotides not matched to a gene: 8. CDR3 length: 15 residues. The CDR3 nucleotides read TGTGCCAGCAGCTCTAGCGCGGGGGGGCTGTACGAGCAGTACTTC. This encodes CASSSSAGGLYEQYF.

The genes are TRBV6-2 or TRBV6-3 and TRBJ2-7; 11 positions agree with TRBD2. Germline V gene data show CDR1 as MNHEY and CDR2 as SVGEGT. The CDR3 sequence is 17 residues long. The trim removed 2 bases at V and 7 bases at J, leaving 13 bases unmatched. The CDR3 loop reads CASSYTPLAGGPGEQYF. The CDR3 nucleotides read TGTGCCAGCAGTTACACGCCGTTAGCGGGAGGGCCGGGGGAGCAGTACTTC.

The chain links TRBV6-1 to TRBJ1-1; D might be TRBD1 (6 bases). Trimming shortened V by 2 bases and J by 6 bases, and 16 bases separated the two germline ends. This CDR3 spans 15 amino acids. Germline CDR1 reads MNHNS; CDR2 reads SASEGT. The CDR3 protein is CASSELGGAGAEAFF. CDR3 coding DNA: TGTGCCAGCAGTGAACTGGGGGGGGCGGGGGCTGAAGCTTTCTTT.

The V and J genes are TRBV28 and TRBJ1-6; the D gene is possibly TRBD1 (6 bases). The length of the CDR3 is 14 residues. V was trimmed by 3 bases and J by 9 bases, leaving 12 bases between them. The germline CDR1 and CDR2 sequences are MDHEN and SYDVKM. DNA of the CDR3: TGTGCCAGCAGTTTTGTGGGGGGCGGTTCACCCCTCCACTTT. Protein sequence: CASSFVGGGSPLHF.

This clonotype was seen only a few times. V usage is TRBV6-2 or TRBV6-3 and J usage is TRBJ2-7, with D possibly being TRBD2 (5 bases). CDR3 length: 13 amino acids. Trimming stripped 6 bases from V and 6 bases from J, with 15 bases between. The V gene's germline CDR1 is MNHEY and CDR2 SVGEGT. The CDR3 here is CASRPTMGSEQYF. CDR3 in DNA: TGTGCCAGCAGGCCCACAATGGGGAGCGAGCAGTACTTC.

Worth noting for this clonotype: Compared with germline, one end of the junction differs, possibly owing to a read error. The V gene is TRBV27, the J gene TRBJ2-4; D is perhaps TRBD1 (6 bases). The end of the DNA aligns better with TRBJ2-7, so the J call may be wrong. Germline CDR1 and CDR2: MNHEY and SMNVEV (reference sequence). The CDR3 totals 16 residues. The CDR3 DNA sequence: TGTGCCGGCAGTTTATCCTACAGGGCTTGGACCTACGAGCAGTACTTC. As protein: CAGSLSYRAWTYEQYF.

The chain employs TRBV25-1 and TRBJ2-7; a weak D match, TRBD2 (6 bases). This CDR3 spans 13 amino acids. Looked up from germline, CDR1 is MGHDK and CDR2 is SYGVNS. V was clipped by 3 bases and J by 4 bases, with 10 bases between them. This CDR3 is CASSDVGRYEQYF. In nucleotides, the CDR3 is TGTGCCAGCAGTGACGTAGGGAGGTACGAGCAGTACTTC.